The 20 T cell receptor beta chains below come from one sample, sequenced in a study of Graves' ophthalmopathy and Graves' hyperthyroidism. Scientists amplified the TCR beta CDR3 regions from RNA transcripts. Amplification began with first-round RT-PCR using HTBI primers, then second-round multiplex PCR was performed. In TCRdb, the multiplex PCR reads were re-called with MiXCR into one record per CDR3 protein. The sample records over 450,000 distinct CDR3 sequences, approximately 15% being singletons. Sequenced: blood. The receptors here all came from a woman younger than 45 with Graves' ophthalmopathy.

This clonotype has a count of ten or more. This chain joins TRBV7-2 and TRBJ2-5; 9 bases agree with TRBD1. J was trimmed by 4 bases and V by 1 base; bases with no gene match: 4. CDR3 size: 15 residues. CDR1 and CDR2 from the germline V gene are SGHTA and FQGNSA. The CDR3 nucleotides are TGTGCCAGCAGCTTAGGGGACAGGGTACCAGAGACCCAGTACTTC. Protein sequence: CASSLGDRVPETQYF. Filled out from reference TRBV7-2 and TRBJ2-5, the complete variable domain reads GAGVSQSPSNKVTEKGKDVELRCDPISGHTALYWYRQSLGQGLEFLIYFQGNSAPDKSGLPSDRFSAERTGGSVSTLTIQRTQQEDSAVYLCASSLGDRVPETQYFGPGTRLLVL.

This clonotype has a count of ten or more. V usage is TRBV7-2 and J usage is TRBJ1-5; 7 bases fit TRBD1. The germline CDR1 and CDR2 sequences are SGHTA and FQGNSA. This CDR3 is 17 amino acids long. V was pared by 5 bases and J by 3 bases, with 13 bases of the junction left unmatched. In DNA, the CDR3 is TGTGCCAGCAGCCGGGGACAGTTTTCGACCCCCAATCAGCCCCAGCATTTT. Translation gives CASSRGQFSTPNQPQHF.

This clonotype showed up many times. The gene calls are TRBV6-1 and TRBJ2-7, with 7 nucleotides matching TRBD2. This CDR3 spans 15 amino acids. Germline V gene lookup returns CDR1 MNHNS and CDR2 SASEGT. With V trimmed by 6 bases and J by 0 bases, 8 bases remained unmatched. CDR3 loop: CASRPQGGHSYEQYF. As DNA, the CDR3 is TGTGCCAGCAGACCCCAGGGAGGGCACTCCTACGAGCAGTACTTC.

This clonotype was observed at least ten times. V usage is TRBV7-2 and J usage is TRBJ2-7, with D perhaps matching TRBD2 (6 bases). The germline CDR1 and CDR2 sequences are SGHTA and FQGNSA. Trimming removed 1 base at V and 2 bases at J, with 12 bases between. The CDR3 length is 15 residues. The CDR3 nucleotides read TGTGCCAGCAGCTTAGTGGGCGGGGAAACCTACGAGCAGTACTTC. Translated, it gives CASSLVGGETYEQYF.

This clonotype was picked up a small number of times. A much bigger clone sits one base away, suggesting this may be a read error. The J gene is TRBJ1-1, the V gene TRBV24-1, with a tentative D call TRBD1 (6 bases). The CDR3 runs 14 residues. The germline V gene has CDR1 KGHDR and CDR2 SFDVKD. The chain's CDR3 is CTTSRGGTHTEAFF. Here the CDR3 DNA reads TGTACCACCAGTCGAGGGGGGACACACACTGAAGCTTTCTTT.

This clonotype showed up many times. This chain joins TRBV6-2 or TRBV6-3 and TRBJ2-2, with D hard to call. Germline V lookup: CDR1 MNHEY, CDR2 SVGEGT. This CDR3 has 13 residues. Trimming pared 7 bases from V and 6 bases from J, leaving 12 bases between. The DNA of the CDR3 is TGTGCCAGCACCCCTGGGATGTCCGGGGAGCTGTTTTTT. Translating it yields CASTPGMSGELFF.

This clonotype was recorded many times. This chain joins TRBV9 and TRBJ1-2, with 10 bases lining up with TRBD1. The germline gives CDR1 SGDLS, CDR2 YYNGEE. This CDR3 spans 15 amino acids. V lost 3 bases to trimming and J lost 7 bases; unmatched junction nucleotides: 9. DNA for the CDR3: TGTGCCAGCAGCGCCGGGACAGGGGATTTGGGTGGCTACACCTTC. Protein sequence: CASSAGTGDLGGYTF.

This clonotype came up many times. J is TRBJ2-2 and V is TRBV12-5, with 9 bases aligning to TRBD2. Trimming removed 2 bases from V and 0 bases from J; junction bases left unmatched: 10. Germline CDR1 and CDR2: LGHNT and FRNRAP. CDR3 length equals 19 residues. CDR3 in DNA: TGTGCTAGTGGTTTGAGATGGACTAGCGTGTCCCCGAACACCGGGGAGCTGTTTTTT. Protein product: CASGLRWTSVSPNTGELFF.

This clonotype was found many times. The CDR3 sequence is CASSMAGLGDTEAFF. The CDR3 bases are TGCGCCAGCAGCATGGCGGGGTTGGGAGACACTGAAGCTTTCTTT. The genes are TRBV5-1 and TRBJ1-1; no reliable D call. The germline V and J ends were trimmed by 4 bases and 3 bases, with 16 bases remaining between them. Looked up from germline, CDR1 is SGHRS and CDR2 is YFSETQ. CDR3 size: 15 residues.

This clonotype was observed a few times. The chain links TRBV3-1 to TRBJ2-2; 10 bases are a match to TRBD2. Trimming took 1 base from V and 6 from J; bases not matched to a gene: 8. This CDR3 contains 17 residues. The V gene's germline CDR1 is LGHDT and CDR2 YNNKEL (reference sequence). CDR3 nucleotide sequence: TGTGCCAGCAGCCAAGCTAGCGGGGGCCTAAAAGCCGGGGAGCTGTTTTTT. This gives the protein CASSQASGGLKAGELFF.

The chain is built from TRBV12-3 or TRBV12-4 and TRBJ1-2, with D maybe TRBD1 (5 bases). V lost 7 bases to trimming and J lost 5 bases, with 20 bases between them. This CDR3 is 15 amino acids long. The CDR3 region has the DNA TGTGCCAGCATCCCCCCGGGACGCGGGGGGTATGGCTACACCTTC. Protein product: CASIPPGRGGYGYTF.

This clonotype was recorded many times. The rearrangement links TRBV24-1 to TRBJ2-2, with 7 nucleotides matching TRBD1. The CDR3 length is 15 residues. Trimming took 3 bases from V and 6 from J; bases not matched to a gene: 6. Germline V gene data show CDR1 as KGHDR and CDR2 as SFDVKD. CDR3 sequence (DNA): TGTGCCACCAGTGATAACAGGGGTATTGCCGGGGAGCTGTTTTTT. This translates into CATSDNRGIAGELFF.

There are many counts of this clonotype. V gene TRBV29-1 combines with J gene TRBJ1-1; 7 bases line up with TRBD1. CDR1 and CDR2 from the germline V gene are SQVTM and ANQGSEA. This CDR3 has 13 amino acids. Unmatched junction bases numbered 7, after V lost 6 bases and J lost 3 bases. The CDR3 DNA sequence: TGCAGCGTGGCCTGGACAGGAGACACTGAAGCTTTCTTT. Its protein product is CSVAWTGDTEAFF.

This clonotype was recorded many times. This chain joins TRBV6-1 and TRBJ2-7; TRBD1 or TRBD2 may be the D gene (5 bases each). V was cut by 3 bases and J by 6 bases, with 12 bases left in between. Germline CDR1 and CDR2: MNHNS and SASEGT. The CDR3 consists of 13 residues. CDR3 in amino acids: CASSDHRDGEQYF. The CDR3 bases are TGTGCCAGCAGTGATCATAGGGACGGCGAGCAGTACTTC.

This clonotype appeared a few times. CDR3 bases: TGCGCCAGCAGCCAAGATATTGCCACTGAAGCTTTCTTT. It is translated as CASSQDIATEAFF. The chain recombines TRBV4-1 with TRBJ1-1, with D unclear. Trimming pared 0 bases from V and 4 bases from J, leaving 6 bases between. The CDR3 contains 13 residues. The V gene's germline CDR1 is MGHRA and CDR2 YSYEKL.

This chain connects TRBV28 to TRBJ1-1, with D unresolved. V lost 6 bases and J lost 0, with 20 bases in between. This CDR3 comprises 17 residues. Germline lookup yields CDR1 MDHEN and CDR2 SYDVKM. CDR3 DNA sequence: TGTGCCAGCAGCTTACACCGGCCCATTCTGGTGAACACTGAAGCTTTCTTT. This codes for CASSLHRPILVNTEAFF.

This clonotype appeared many times. The genes are TRBV6-2 or TRBV6-3 and TRBJ1-2; TRBD1 matches at 7 bases. The CDR3 runs 21 residues. The germline gives CDR1 MNHEY, CDR2 SVGEGT. V shed 2 bases and J 0 bases; nucleotides not matched to a gene: 21. DNA of the CDR3: TGTGCCAGCAGTTACAACCCGGCCGGGACAGACCTACAGAGAGCTAACTATGGCTACACCTTC. Its translation: CASSYNPAGTDLQRANYGYTF.

This clonotype came up many times. This chain connects TRBV20-1 to TRBJ2-7; 9 bases line up with TRBD2. This CDR3 has 14 residues. Trimming cost V 0 bases and J 7 bases; bases outside gene matches: 7. The germline CDR1 and CDR2 sequences are DFQATT and SNEGSKA (reference sequence). Written as DNA, the CDR3 is TGCAGTGCTAGAGATAGCGGGAGATTTAGTGAGCAGTACTTC. This gives the protein CSARDSGRFSEQYF.

This clonotype was counted many times. This rearrangement joins TRBV28 to TRBJ1-3, with a tentative D call TRBD1 (6 bases). The germline gives CDR1 MDHEN, CDR2 SYDVKM. V was cut by 4 bases and J by 0 bases, with 13 bases left in between. The CDR3 consists of 16 residues. The CDR3: CASSSDRKSSGNTIYF. The CDR3 DNA reads TGTGCCAGCAGTTCGGACAGAAAATCCTCTGGAAACACCATATATTTT. Complete variable domain (other parts from reference TRBV28 and TRBJ1-3): DVKVTQSSRYLVKRTGEKVFLECVQDMDHENMFWYRQDPGLGLRLIYFSYDVKMKEKGDIPEGYSVSREKKERFSLILESASTNQTSMYLCASSSDRKSSGNTIYFGEGSWLTVV.

This clonotype occurred many times. The J gene is TRBJ1-2, the V gene TRBV6-1; D is perhaps TRBD1 (5 bases). Germline V gene data show CDR1 as MNHNS and CDR2 as SASEGT. The CDR3 sequence is 13 residues long. The V end lost 8 bases, the J end lost 6 bases, and 16 bases lay between the germline ends. CDR3: CASRGGPVHGYTF. The CDR3 nucleotides are TGTGCCAGCCGGGGGGGACCGGTCCATGGCTACACCTTC.